A selection of T cell receptor beta chains follows, all from one sample in a study of cytomegalovirus exposure and HLA in healthy donors. Method: immunoSEQ multiplex PCR; TCRdb's copy keeps in-frame clones and lacks some. The sample has 93,000 or so clones; approximately 85% are singletons. Input material: PBMCs. The receptors were sampled from a woman younger than 35 in good health and CMV-seropositive. Both conserved end residues are part of each CDR3. Fields, in order: D gene, J gene, clone size, V gene, CDR3 protein, CDR3 DNA. D genes are given only for firm matches. Clone sizes are given selectively: once, few, many, or a class where the clone is expanded.

D gene: TRBD1
J gene: TRBJ1-5
clone size: NA
V gene: TRBV28
CDR3 protein: CVSRILNQDRADQPQHF
CDR3 DNA: TGTGTCAGCAGGATTCTGAACCAGGACAGGGCGGATCAGCCCCAGCATTTT

D gene: TRBD1
J gene: TRBJ1-2
clone size: many
V gene: TRBV6-5
CDR3 protein: CASSGAGGYGYTF
CDR3 DNA: TGTGCCAGCAGTGGAGCAGGGGGCTATGGCTACACCTTC

D gene: TRBD2
J gene: TRBJ2-5
clone size: NA
V gene: TRBV5-8
CDR3 protein: CASSLVAGGRETQYF
CDR3 DNA: TGTGCCAGCAGCTTGGTAGCGGGAGGCAGAGAGACCCAGTACTTC

D gene: NA
J gene: TRBJ1-2
clone size: NA
V gene: TRBV6-6
CDR3 protein: CASSRGELLHGYTF
CDR3 DNA: TGTGCCAGCAGCCGAGGAGAACTTCTACATGGCTACACCTTC

D gene: TRBD1
J gene: TRBJ2-2
clone size: NA
V gene: TRBV5-1
CDR3 protein: CASSLPGGDTGELFF
CDR3 DNA: TGCGCCAGCAGCTTGCCAGGGGGTGACACCGGGGAGCTGTTTTTT

D gene: NA
J gene: TRBJ1-5
clone size: NA
V gene: TRBV19
CDR3 protein: CASRDSNQPQHF
CDR3 DNA: TGTGCCAGCAGGGATAGCAATCAGCCCCAGCATTTT

D gene: NA
J gene: TRBJ1-2
clone size: NA
V gene: TRBV2
CDR3 protein: CASSDGQRYGYTF
CDR3 DNA: TGTGCCAGCAGTGATGGACAGCGATATGGCTACACCTTC

D gene: TRBD2
J gene: TRBJ2-1
clone size: NA
V gene: TRBV6-4
CDR3 protein: CASSEGLAGGEQFF
CDR3 DNA: TGTGCCAGCAGTGAAGGGCTAGCGGGAGGTGAGCAGTTCTTC

D gene: NA
J gene: TRBJ2-6
clone size: NA
V gene: TRBV7-2
CDR3 protein: CASGRGGSGANVLTF
CDR3 DNA: TGTGCCAGCGGCCGAGGGGGCTCTGGGGCCAACGTCCTGACTTTC

D gene: TRBD2
J gene: TRBJ2-1
clone size: NA
V gene: TRBV6-6
CDR3 protein: CASSYTSVSNEQFF
CDR3 DNA: TGTGCCAGCAGTTACACTAGCGTAAGCAATGAGCAGTTCTTC

D gene: NA
J gene: TRBJ2-7
clone size: NA
V gene: TRBV20-1
CDR3 protein: CSAYFRYEQYF
CDR3 DNA: TGCAGTGCCTATTTCAGGTACGAGCAGTACTTC

D gene: NA
J gene: TRBJ2-2
clone size: NA
V gene: TRBV5-1
CDR3 protein: CASGQQGNPGELFF
CDR3 DNA: TGCGCCAGCGGTCAACAGGGAAATCCCGGGGAGCTGTTTTTT

D gene: NA
J gene: TRBJ1-1
clone size: NA
V gene: TRBV5-1
CDR3 protein: CASSLDGANTEAFF
CDR3 DNA: TGCGCCAGCAGCTTGGACGGTGCGAACACTGAAGCTTTCTTT

D gene: NA
J gene: TRBJ2-2
clone size: NA
V gene: TRBV27
CDR3 protein: CASRSPSGELFF
CDR3 DNA: TGTGCCAGCAGATCCCCTTCCGGGGAGCTGTTTTTT

D gene: TRBD2
J gene: TRBJ2-7
clone size: NA
V gene: TRBV6-5
CDR3 protein: CASSYGTSGRSFEQYF
CDR3 DNA: TGTGCCAGCAGTTACGGGACTAGCGGGAGATCCTTCGAGCAGTACTTC

D gene: TRBD1
J gene: TRBJ2-7
clone size: NA
V gene: TRBV2
CDR3 protein: CASTGWTGTYEQYF
CDR3 DNA: TGTGCCAGCACCGGCTGGACAGGGACCTACGAGCAGTACTTC

D gene: TRBD2
J gene: TRBJ2-1
clone size: NA
V gene: TRBV11-2
CDR3 protein: CASSIRTSEYNEQFF
CDR3 DNA: TGTGCCAGCAGCATCAGGACTAGCGAGTACAATGAGCAGTTCTTC

D gene: TRBD1
J gene: TRBJ1-1
clone size: once
V gene: TRBV11-1
CDR3 protein: CASSYRGQGNTEAFF
CDR3 DNA: TGTGCCAGCAGCTACCGAGGACAGGGGAACACTGAAGCTTTCTTT

D gene: TRBD1
J gene: TRBJ1-5
clone size: NA
V gene: TRBV6-5
CDR3 protein: CASSRQGASNQPQHF
CDR3 DNA: TGTGCCAGCAGCAGGCAGGGGGCGAGCAATCAGCCCCAGCATTTT

D gene: TRBD2
J gene: TRBJ2-7
clone size: NA
V gene: TRBV6-5
CDR3 protein: CASSYSGLERGYEQYF
CDR3 DNA: TGTGCCAGCAGTTACTCGGGTTTGGAGCGGGGCTACGAGCAGTACTTC

D gene: TRBD1
J gene: TRBJ1-2
clone size: once
V gene: TRBV5-1
CDR3 protein: CASSPGQGPFYGYTF
CDR3 DNA: TGCGCCAGCAGTCCGGGACAGGGCCCTTTTTATGGCTACACCTTC

D gene: TRBD1
J gene: TRBJ2-1
clone size: NA
V gene: TRBV5-1
CDR3 protein: CASSPRAGTEYNEQFF
CDR3 DNA: TGCGCCAGCAGCCCTAGAGCCGGGACAGAATACAATGAGCAGTTCTTC

D gene: TRBD1
J gene: TRBJ2-1
clone size: NA
V gene: TRBV6-6
CDR3 protein: CASSDPGQGYNEQFF
CDR3 DNA: TGTGCCAGCAGTGATCCGGGACAGGGTTATAATGAGCAGTTCTTC

D gene: TRBD2
J gene: TRBJ2-7
clone size: NA
V gene: TRBV6-4
CDR3 protein: CASSDLSGRSSYEQYF
CDR3 DNA: TGTGCCAGCAGTGACCTCAGCGGGAGGAGCTCCTACGAGCAGTACTTC

D gene: NA
J gene: TRBJ2-2
clone size: NA
V gene: TRBV6-5
CDR3 protein: CASGSELRVTGELFF
CDR3 DNA: TGTGCCAGCGGCAGCGAACTCAGGGTGACCGGGGAGCTGTTTTTT

D gene: TRBD1
J gene: TRBJ1-1
clone size: once
V gene: TRBV7-9
CDR3 protein: CASSTYRQGGSAFF
CDR3 DNA: TGTGCCAGCAGCACTTACAGACAGGGGGGCAGTGCTTTCTTT

D gene: NA
J gene: TRBJ2-3
clone size: NA
V gene: TRBV15
CDR3 protein: CATSRDSLGSTDTQYF
CDR3 DNA: TGTGCCACCAGCAGAGATTCCCTCGGGAGCACAGATACGCAGTATTTT

D gene: NA
J gene: TRBJ2-5
clone size: NA
V gene: TRBV14
CDR3 protein: CASSPLEVEETQYF
CDR3 DNA: TGTGCCAGCAGCCCTTTAGAGGTCGAAGAGACCCAGTACTTC

D gene: NA
J gene: TRBJ1-2
clone size: NA
V gene: TRBV7-9
CDR3 protein: CASSLVAGGGYGYTF
CDR3 DNA: TGTGCCAGCAGCTTAGTAGCGGGGGGCGGCTATGGCTACACCTTC

D gene: TRBD1
J gene: TRBJ2-1
clone size: NA
V gene: TRBV19
CDR3 protein: CASSDRASSYNEQFF
CDR3 DNA: TGTGCCAGTAGCGACAGGGCGAGCTCCTACAATGAGCAGTTCTTC

D gene: TRBD2
J gene: TRBJ2-3
clone size: NA
V gene: TRBV29-1
CDR3 protein: CSVGGGSIADTQYF
CDR3 DNA: TGCAGCGTTGGTGGCGGGAGCATCGCAGATACGCAGTATTTT

D gene: NA
J gene: TRBJ1-1
clone size: NA
V gene: TRBV14
CDR3 protein: CASSQGGAGAFF
CDR3 DNA: TGTGCCAGCAGCCAAGGTGGAGCTGGGGCTTTCTTT

D gene: TRBD2
J gene: TRBJ2-2
clone size: NA
V gene: TRBV2
CDR3 protein: CASSEGLAGSGELFF
CDR3 DNA: TGTGCCAGCAGTGAGGGACTAGCAGGGTCCGGGGAGCTGTTTTTT